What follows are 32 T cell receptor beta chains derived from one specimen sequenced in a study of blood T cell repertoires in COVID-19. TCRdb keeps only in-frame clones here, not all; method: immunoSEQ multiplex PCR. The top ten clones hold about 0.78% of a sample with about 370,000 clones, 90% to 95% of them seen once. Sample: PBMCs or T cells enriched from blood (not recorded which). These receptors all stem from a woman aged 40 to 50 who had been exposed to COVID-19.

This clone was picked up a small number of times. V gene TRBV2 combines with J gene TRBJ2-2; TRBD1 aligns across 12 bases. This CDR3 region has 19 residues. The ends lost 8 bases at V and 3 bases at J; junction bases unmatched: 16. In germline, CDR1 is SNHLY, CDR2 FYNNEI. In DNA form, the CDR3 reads TGTGCCAGCGAGACTGTCCCGGGACAGGGGGCTACGTACACCGGGGAGCTGTTTTTT. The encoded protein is CASETVPGQGATYTGELFF.

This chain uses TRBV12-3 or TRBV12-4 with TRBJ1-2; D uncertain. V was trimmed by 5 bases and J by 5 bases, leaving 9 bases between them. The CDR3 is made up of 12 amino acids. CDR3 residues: CASSPGLYGYTF. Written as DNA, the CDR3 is TGTGCCAGCAGTCCGGGTCTTTATGGCTACACCTTC.

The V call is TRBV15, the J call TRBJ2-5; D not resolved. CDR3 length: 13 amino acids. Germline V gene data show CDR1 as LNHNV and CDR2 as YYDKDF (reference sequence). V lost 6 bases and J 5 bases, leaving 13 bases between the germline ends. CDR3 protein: CATRPREKETQYF. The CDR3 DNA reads TGTGCCACCAGGCCGCGCGAAAAGGAGACCCAGTACTTC.

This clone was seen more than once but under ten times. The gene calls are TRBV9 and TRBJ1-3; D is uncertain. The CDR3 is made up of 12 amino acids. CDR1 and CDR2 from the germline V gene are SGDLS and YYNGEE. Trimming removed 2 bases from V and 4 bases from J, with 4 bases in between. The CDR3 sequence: CASSVSGNTIYF. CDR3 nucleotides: TGTGCCAGCAGCGTTAGCGGAAACACCATATATTTT.

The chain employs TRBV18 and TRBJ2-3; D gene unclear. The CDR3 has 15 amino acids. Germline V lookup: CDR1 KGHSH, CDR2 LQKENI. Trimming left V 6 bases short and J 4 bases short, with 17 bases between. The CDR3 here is CASSPRNTDSDTQYF. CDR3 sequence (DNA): TGTGCCAGCTCCCCGAGGAACACTGACTCAGATACGCAGTATTTT. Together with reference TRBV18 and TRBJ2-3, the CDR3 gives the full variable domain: NAGVMQNPRHLVRRRGQEARLRCSPMKGHSHVYWYRQLPEEGLKFMVYLQKENIIDESGMPKERFSAEFPKEGPSILRIQQVVRGDSAAYFCASSPRNTDSDTQYFGPGTRLTVL.

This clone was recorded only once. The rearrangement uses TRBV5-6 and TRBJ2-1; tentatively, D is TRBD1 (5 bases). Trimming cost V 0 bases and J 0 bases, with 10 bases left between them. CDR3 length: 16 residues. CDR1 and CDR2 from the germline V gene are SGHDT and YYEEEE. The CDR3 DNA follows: TGTGCCAGCAGCTTGGACAGGCTTAGCTCCTACAATGAGCAGTTCTTC. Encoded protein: CASSLDRLSSYNEQFF.

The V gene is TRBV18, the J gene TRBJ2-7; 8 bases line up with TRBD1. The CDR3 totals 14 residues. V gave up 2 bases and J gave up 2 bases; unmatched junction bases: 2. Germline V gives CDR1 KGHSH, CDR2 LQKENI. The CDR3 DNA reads TGTGCCAGCTCACCAGAGACAGGGGCCTACGAGCAGTACTTC. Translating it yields CASSPETGAYEQYF.

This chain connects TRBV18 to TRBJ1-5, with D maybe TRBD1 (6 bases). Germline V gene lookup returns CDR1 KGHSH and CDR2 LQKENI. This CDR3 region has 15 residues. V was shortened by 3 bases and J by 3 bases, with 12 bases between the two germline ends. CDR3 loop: CASSPPGQTNQPQHF. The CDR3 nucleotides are TGTGCCAGCTCACCGCCCGGACAGACCAATCAGCCCCAGCATTTT.

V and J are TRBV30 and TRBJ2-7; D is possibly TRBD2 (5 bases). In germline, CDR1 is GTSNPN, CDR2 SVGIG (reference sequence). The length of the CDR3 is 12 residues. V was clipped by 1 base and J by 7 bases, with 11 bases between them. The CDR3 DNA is TGTGCCTGGAGTGCATATAGCGCTGAGCAGTACTTC. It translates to CAWSAYSAEQYF. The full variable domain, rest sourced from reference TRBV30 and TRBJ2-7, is SQTIHQWPATLVQPVGSPLSLECTVEGTSNPNLYWYRQAAGRGLQLLFYSVGIGQISSEVPQNLSASRPQDRQFILSSKKLLLSDSGFYLCAWSAYSAEQYFGPGTRLTVT.

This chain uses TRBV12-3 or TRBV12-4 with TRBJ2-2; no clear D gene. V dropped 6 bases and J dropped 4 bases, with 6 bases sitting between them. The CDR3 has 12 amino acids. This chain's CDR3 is CASSSSTGELFF. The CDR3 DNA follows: TGTGCCAGCAGCTCCAGCACCGGGGAGCTGTTTTTT.

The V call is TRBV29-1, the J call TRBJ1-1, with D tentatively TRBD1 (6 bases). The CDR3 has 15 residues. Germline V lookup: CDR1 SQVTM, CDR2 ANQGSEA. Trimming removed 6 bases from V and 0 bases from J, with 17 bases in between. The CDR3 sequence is CSVFAGEGMNTEAFF. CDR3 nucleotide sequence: TGCAGCGTCTTTGCAGGGGAGGGGATGAACACTGAAGCTTTCTTT.

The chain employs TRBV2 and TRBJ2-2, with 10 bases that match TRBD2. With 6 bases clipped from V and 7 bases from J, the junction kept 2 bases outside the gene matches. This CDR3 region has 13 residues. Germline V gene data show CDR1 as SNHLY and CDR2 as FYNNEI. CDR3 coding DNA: TGTGCCAGCAGAGGACTAGCGGACGGGGAGCTGTTTTTT. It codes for CASRGLADGELFF.

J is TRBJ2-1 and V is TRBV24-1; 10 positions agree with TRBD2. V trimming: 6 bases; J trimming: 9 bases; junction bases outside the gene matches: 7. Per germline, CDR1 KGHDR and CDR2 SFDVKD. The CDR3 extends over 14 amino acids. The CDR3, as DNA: TGTGCCACCAGTCTAGCGGGAGCTAAGAGTGAGCAGTTCTTC. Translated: CATSLAGAKSEQFF.

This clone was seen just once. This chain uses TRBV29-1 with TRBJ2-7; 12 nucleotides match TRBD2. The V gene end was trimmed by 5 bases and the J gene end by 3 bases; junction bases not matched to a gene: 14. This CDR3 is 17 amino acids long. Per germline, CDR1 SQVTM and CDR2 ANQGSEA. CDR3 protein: CSVSRHRTSGTNYEQYF. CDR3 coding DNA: TGCAGCGTTAGCCGTCATAGGACTAGCGGGACAAACTACGAGCAGTACTTC.

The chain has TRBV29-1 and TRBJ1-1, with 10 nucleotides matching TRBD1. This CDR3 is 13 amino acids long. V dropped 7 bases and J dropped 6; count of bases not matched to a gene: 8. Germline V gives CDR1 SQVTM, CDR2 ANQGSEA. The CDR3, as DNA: TGCAGCGCCGCGGACAGGGGGGCATCTGAAGCTTTCTTT. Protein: CSAADRGASEAFF.

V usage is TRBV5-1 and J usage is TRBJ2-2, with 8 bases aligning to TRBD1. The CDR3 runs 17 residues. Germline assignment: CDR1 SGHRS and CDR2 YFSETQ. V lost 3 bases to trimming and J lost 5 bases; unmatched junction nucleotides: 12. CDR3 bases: TGCGCCAGCAGCTCTAAAGGACAGGGCGGTGGAACCGGGGAGCTGTTTTTT. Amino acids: CASSSKGQGGGTGELFF.

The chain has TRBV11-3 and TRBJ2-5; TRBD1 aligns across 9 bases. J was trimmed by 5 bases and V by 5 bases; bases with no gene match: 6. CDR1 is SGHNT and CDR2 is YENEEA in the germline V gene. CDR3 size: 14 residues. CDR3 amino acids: CASSPQTGGETQYF. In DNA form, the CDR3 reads TGTGCCAGCAGCCCTCAGACAGGGGGGGAGACCCAGTACTTC.

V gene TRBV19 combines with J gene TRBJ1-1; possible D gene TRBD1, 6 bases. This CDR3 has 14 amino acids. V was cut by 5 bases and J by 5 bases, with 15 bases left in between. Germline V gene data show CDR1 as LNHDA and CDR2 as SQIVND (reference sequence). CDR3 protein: CASSRLGQQTEAFF. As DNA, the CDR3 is TGTGCCAGTAGTCGCCTCGGACAGCAGACTGAAGCTTTCTTT. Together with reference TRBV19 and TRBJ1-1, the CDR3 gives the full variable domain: DGGITQSPKYLFRKEGQNVTLSCEQNLNHDAMYWYRQDPGQGLRLIYYSQIVNDFQKGDIAEGYSVSREKKESFPLTVTSAQKNPTAFYLCASSRLGQQTEAFFGQGTRLTVV.

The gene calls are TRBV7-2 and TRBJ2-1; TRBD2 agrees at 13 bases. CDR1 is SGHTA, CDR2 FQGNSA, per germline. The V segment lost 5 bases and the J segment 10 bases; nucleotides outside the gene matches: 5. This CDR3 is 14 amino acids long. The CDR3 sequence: CASSGLAGEGEQFF. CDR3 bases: TGTGCCAGCAGCGGACTAGCGGGAGAGGGCGAGCAGTTCTTC.

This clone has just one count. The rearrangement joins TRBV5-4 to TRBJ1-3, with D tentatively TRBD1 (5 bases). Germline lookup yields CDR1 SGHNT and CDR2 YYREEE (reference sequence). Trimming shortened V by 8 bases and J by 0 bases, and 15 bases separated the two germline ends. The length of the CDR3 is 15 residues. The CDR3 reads CASTEGVLSGNTIYF. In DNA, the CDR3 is TGTGCCAGTACCGAAGGGGTCCTCTCTGGAAACACCATATATTTT.

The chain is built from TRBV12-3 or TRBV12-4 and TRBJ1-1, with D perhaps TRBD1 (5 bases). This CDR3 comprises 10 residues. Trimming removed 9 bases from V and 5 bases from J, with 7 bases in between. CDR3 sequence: CASQGTEAFF. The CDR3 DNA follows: TGTGCCAGTCAGGGAACTGAAGCTTTCTTT.

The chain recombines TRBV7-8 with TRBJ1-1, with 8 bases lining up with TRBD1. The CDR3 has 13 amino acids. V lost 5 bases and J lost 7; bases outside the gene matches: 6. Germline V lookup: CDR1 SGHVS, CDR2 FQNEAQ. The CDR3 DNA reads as TGTGCCAGCAGCCCCAGGGGGCGCTTTGAAGCTTTCTTT. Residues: CASSPRGRFEAFF. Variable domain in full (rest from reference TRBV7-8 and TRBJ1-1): GAGVSQSPRYKVAKRGQDVALRCDPISGHVSLFWYQQALGQGPEFLTYFQNEAQLDKSGLPSDRFFAERPEGSVSTLKIQRTQQEDSAVYLCASSPRGRFEAFFGQGTRLTVV.

The CDR3 sequence: CASSEALAGETQYF. The CDR3 DNA is TGTGCCAGCAGTGAAGCGCTAGCGGGAGAGACCCAGTACTTC. This chain links TRBV2 with TRBJ2-5, with 8 bases that match TRBD2. The V gene end was trimmed by 0 bases and the J gene end by 4 bases; junction bases not matched to a gene: 1. Germline assignment: CDR1 SNHLY and CDR2 FYNNEI. The CDR3 is made up of 14 amino acids.

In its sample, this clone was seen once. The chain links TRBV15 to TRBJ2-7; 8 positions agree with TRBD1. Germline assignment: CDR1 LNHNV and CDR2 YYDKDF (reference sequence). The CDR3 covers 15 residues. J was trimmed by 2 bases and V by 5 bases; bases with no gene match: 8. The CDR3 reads CATSSKTGETYEQYF. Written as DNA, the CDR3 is TGTGCCACCAGCTCGAAGACAGGGGAAACCTACGAGCAGTACTTC.

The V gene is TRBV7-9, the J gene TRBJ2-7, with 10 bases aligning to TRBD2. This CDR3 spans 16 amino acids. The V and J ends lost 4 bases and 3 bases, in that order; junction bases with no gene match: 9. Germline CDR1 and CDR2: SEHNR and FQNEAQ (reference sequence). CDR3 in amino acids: CASSWWSTSGLYEQYF. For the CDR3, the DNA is TGTGCCAGCAGCTGGTGGTCGACTAGCGGGCTCTACGAGCAGTACTTC.

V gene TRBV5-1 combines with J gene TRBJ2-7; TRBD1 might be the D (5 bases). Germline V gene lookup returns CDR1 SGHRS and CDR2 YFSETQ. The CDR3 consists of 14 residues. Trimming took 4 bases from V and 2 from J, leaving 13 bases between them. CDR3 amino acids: CASSRATDTYEQYF. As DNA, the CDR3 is TGCGCCAGCAGCCGCGCGACGGACACCTACGAGCAGTACTTC.

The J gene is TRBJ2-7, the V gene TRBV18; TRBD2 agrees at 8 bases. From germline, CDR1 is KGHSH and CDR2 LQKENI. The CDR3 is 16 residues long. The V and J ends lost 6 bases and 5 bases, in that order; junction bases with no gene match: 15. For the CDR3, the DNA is TGTGCCAGCTCCCCCTTGGGAAGCGGGAGTGGAAACGAGCAGTACTTC. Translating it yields CASSPLGSGSGNEQYF.

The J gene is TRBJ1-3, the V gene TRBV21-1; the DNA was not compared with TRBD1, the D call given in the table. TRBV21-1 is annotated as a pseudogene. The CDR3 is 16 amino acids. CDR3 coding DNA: TGTGCCAGCAGCAAAGTCGGACAGTACTCTGGAAACACCATATATTTT. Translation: CASSKVGQYSGNTIYF.

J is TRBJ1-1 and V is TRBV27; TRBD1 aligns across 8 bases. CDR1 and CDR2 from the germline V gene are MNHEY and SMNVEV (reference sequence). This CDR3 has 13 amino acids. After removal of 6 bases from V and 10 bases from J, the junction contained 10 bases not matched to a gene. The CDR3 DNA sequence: TGTGCCAGCAGACCACCGGGACAGGTGTTAGCTTTCTTT. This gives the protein CASRPPGQVLAFF.

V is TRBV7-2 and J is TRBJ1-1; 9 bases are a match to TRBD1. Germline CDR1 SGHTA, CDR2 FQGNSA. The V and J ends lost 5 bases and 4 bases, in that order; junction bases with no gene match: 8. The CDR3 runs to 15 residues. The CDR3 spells CASSPRQGVGTEAFF. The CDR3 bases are TGTGCCAGCAGCCCACGACAGGGGGTAGGCACTGAAGCTTTCTTT.

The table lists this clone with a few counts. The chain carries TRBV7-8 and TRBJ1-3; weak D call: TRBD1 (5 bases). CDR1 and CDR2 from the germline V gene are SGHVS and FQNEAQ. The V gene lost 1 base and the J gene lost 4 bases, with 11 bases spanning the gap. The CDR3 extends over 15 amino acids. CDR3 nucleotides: TGTGCCAGCAGCTTAGAAGGAGGGACCGGAAACACCATATATTTT. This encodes CASSLEGGTGNTIYF.

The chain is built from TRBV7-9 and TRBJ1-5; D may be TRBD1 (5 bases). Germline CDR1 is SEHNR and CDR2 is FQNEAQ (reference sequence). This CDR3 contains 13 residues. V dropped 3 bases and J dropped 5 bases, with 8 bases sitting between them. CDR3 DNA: TGTGCCAGCAGCTTTACGACAGATCAGCCCCAGCATTTT. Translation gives CASSFTTDQPQHF.